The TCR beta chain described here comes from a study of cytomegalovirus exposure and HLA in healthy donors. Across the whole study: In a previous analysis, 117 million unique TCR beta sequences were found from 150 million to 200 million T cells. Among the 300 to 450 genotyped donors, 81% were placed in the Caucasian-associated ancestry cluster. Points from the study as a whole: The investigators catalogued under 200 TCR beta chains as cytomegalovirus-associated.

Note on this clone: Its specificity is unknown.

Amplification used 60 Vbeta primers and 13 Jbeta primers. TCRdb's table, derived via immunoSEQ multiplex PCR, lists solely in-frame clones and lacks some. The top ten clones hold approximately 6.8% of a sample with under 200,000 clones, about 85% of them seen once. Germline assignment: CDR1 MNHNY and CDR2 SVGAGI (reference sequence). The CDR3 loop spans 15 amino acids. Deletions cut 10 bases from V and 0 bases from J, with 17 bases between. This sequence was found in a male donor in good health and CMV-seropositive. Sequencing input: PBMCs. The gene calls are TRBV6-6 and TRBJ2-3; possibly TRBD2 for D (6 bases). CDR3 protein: CATLAEGMSTDTQYF. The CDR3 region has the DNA TGTGCCACCCTCGCGGAGGGGATGAGCACAGATACGCAGTATTTT.